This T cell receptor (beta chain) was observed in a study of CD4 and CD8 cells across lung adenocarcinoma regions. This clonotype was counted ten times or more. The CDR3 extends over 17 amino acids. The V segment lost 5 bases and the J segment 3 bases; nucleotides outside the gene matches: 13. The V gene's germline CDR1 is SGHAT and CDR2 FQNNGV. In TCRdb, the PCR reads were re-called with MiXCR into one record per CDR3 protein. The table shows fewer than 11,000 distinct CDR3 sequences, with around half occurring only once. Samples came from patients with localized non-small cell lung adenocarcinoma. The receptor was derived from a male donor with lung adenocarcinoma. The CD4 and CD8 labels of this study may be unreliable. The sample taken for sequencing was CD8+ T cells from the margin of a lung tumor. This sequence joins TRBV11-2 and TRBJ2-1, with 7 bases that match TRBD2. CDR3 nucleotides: TGTGCCAGCAGCCCCCCCCTGGCGGGAGCTAACTACAATGAGCAGTTCTTC. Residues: CASSPPLAGANYNEQFF.